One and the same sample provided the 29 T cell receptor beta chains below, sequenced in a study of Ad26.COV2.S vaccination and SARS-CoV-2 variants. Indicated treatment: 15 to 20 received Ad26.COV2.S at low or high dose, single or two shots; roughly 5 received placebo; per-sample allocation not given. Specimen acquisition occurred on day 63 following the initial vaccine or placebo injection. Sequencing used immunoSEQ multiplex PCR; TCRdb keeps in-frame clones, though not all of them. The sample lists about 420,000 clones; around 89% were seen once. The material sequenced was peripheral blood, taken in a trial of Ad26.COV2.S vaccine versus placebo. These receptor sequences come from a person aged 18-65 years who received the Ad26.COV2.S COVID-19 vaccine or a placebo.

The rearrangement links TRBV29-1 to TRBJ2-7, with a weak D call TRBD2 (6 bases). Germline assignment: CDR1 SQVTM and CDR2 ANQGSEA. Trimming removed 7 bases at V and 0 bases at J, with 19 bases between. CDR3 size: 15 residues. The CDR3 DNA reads TGCAGCGCCGAGGGGTGGGCGGGGTCCTCCTACGAGCAGTACTTC. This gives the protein CSAEGWAGSSYEQYF.

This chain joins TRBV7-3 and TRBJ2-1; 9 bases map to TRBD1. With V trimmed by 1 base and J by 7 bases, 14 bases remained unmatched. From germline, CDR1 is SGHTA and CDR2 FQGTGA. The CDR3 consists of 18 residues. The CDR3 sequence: CASSLIGPRTGVGNEQFF. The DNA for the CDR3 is TGTGCCAGCAGCTTAATAGGGCCCCGGACAGGGGTCGGGAATGAGCAGTTCTTC.

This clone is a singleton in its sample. Here the CDR3 DNA reads TGCGCCAGCAGCGATTCGCTGAACACTGAAGCTTTCTTT. Translating it yields CASSDSLNTEAFF. This rearrangement joins TRBV10-2 to TRBJ1-1; D unclear. The CDR3 is 13 amino acids. Trimming removed 6 bases at V and 0 bases at J, with 8 bases between. Per germline, CDR1 WSHSY and CDR2 SAAADI.

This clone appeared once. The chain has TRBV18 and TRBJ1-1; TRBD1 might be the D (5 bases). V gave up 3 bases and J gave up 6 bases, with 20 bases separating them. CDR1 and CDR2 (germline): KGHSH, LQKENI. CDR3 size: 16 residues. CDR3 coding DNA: TGTGCCAGCTCACCGCGCCGGGGGTCAAGGGACGCTGAAGCTTTCTTT. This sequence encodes CASSPRRGSRDAEAFF.

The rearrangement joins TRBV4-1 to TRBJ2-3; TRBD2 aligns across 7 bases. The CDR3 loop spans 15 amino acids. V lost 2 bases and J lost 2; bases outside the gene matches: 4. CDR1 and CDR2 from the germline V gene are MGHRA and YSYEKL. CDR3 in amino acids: CASSQTGTNTDTQYF. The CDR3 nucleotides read TGCGCCAGCAGCCAAACCGGGACTAACACAGATACGCAGTATTTT.

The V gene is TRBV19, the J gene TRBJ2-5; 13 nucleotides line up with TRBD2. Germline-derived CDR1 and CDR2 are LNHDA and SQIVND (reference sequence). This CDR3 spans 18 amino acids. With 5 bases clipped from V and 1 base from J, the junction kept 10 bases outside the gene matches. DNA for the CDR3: TGTGCCAGTAGTCCCCGACTAGCGGGGGGCGCAATCCAAGAGACCCAGTACTTC. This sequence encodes CASSPRLAGGAIQETQYF. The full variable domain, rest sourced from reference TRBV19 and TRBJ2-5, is DGGITQSPKYLFRKEGQNVTLSCEQNLNHDAMYWYRQDPGQGLRLIYYSQIVNDFQKGDIAEGYSVSREKKESFPLTVTSAQKNPTAFYLCASSPRLAGGAIQETQYFGPGTRLLVL.

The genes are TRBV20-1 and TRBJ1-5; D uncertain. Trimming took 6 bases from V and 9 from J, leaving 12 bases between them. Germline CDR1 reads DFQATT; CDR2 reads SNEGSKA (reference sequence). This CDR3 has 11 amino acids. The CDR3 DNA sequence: TGCAGTGCCCGGAGTTATGGGCCCCAGCATTTT. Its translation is CSARSYGPQHF.

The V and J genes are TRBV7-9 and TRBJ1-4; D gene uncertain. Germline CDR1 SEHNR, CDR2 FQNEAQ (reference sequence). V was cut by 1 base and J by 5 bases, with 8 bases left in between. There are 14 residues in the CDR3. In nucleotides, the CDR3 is TGTGCCAGCAGCTTAGATTTAGAAAATGAAAAACTGTTTTTT. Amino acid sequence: CASSLDLENEKLFF.

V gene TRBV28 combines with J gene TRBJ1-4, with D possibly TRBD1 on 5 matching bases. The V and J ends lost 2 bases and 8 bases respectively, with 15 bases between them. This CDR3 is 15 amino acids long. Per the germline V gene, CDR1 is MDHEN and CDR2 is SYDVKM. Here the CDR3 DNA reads TGTGCCAGCAGTTTAGCAGGGCAGGGAGCCGAAAAACTGTTTTTT. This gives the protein CASSLAGQGAEKLFF.

CDR3 region: CAWSVLTTGPYGYTF. The CDR3 coding sequence is TGTGCCTGGAGTGTACTGACCACAGGGCCCTATGGCTACACCTTC. V gene TRBV30 combines with J gene TRBJ1-2; a weak D match, TRBD1 (6 bases). The germline gives CDR1 GTSNPN, CDR2 SVGIG (reference sequence). The CDR3 runs 15 residues. V was cut by 0 bases and J by 4 bases, with 15 bases left in between. The variable domain in full, completed from reference TRBV30 and TRBJ1-2, reads SQTIHQWPATLVQPVGSPLSLECTVEGTSNPNLYWYRQAAGRGLQLLFYSVGIGQISSEVPQNLSASRPQDRQFILSSKKLLLSDSGFYLCAWSVLTTGPYGYTFGSGTRLTVV.

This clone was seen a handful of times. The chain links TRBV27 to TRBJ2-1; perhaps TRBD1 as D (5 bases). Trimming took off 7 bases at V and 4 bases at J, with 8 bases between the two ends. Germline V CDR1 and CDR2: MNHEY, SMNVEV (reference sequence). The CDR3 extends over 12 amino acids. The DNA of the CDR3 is TGTGCCAGCACCGACAGATACAATGAGCAGTTCTTC. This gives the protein CASTDRYNEQFF.

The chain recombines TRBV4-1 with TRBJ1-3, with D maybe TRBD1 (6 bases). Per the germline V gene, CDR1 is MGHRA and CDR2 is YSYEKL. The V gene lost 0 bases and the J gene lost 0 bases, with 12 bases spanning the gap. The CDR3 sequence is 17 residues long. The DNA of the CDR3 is TGCGCCAGCAGCCAAGAAGGGGGGAGGCCCTCTGGAAACACCATATATTTT. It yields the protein CASSQEGGRPSGNTIYF.

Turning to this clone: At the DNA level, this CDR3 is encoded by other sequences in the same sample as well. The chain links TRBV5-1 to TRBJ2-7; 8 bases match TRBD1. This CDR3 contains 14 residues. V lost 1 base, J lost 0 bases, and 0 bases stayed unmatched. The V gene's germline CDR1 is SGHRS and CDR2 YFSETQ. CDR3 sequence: CASSLQGASYEQYF. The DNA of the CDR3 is TGCGCCAGCAGCTTGCAGGGGGCCTCCTACGAGCAGTACTTC.

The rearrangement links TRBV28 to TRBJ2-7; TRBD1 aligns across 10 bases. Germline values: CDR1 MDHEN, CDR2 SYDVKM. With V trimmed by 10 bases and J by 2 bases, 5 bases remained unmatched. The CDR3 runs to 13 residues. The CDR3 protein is CATDRGQAYEQYF. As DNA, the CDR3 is TGTGCCACCGACAGGGGGCAGGCCTACGAGCAGTACTTC. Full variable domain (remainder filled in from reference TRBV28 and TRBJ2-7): DVKVTQSSRYLVKRTGEKVFLECVQDMDHENMFWYRQDPGLGLRLIYFSYDVKMKEKGDIPEGYSVSREKKERFSLILESASTNQTSMYLCATDRGQAYEQYFGPGTRLTVT.

The CDR3 DNA is TGTGCCAGCACCCCCACCCCCAACAGAAATCAGCCCCAGCATTTT. Encoded protein: CASTPTPNRNQPQHF. V and J are TRBV5-5 and TRBJ1-5; D gene unclear. CDR1 is SGHKS and CDR2 is YYEKEE in the germline V gene (reference sequence). The CDR3 has 15 residues. V was shortened by 6 bases and J by 4 bases, with 17 bases between the two germline ends.

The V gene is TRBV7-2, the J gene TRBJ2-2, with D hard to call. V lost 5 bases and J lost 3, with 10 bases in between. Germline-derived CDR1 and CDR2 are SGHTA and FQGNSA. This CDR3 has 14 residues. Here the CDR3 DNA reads TGTGCCAGCAGCCCCCCGACCCACACCGGGGAGCTGTTTTTT. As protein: CASSPPTHTGELFF.

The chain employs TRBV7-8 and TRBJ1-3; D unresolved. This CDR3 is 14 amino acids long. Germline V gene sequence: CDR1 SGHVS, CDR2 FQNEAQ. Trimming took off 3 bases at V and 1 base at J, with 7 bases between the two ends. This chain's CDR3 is CASSFPLSGNTIYF. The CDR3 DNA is TGTGCCAGCAGCTTTCCCTTGTCTGGAAACACCATATATTTT.

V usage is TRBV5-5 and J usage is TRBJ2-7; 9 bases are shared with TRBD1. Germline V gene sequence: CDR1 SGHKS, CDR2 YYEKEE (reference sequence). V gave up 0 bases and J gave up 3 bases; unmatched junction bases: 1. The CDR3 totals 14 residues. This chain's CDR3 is CASSLDRGHYEQYF. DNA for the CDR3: TGTGCCAGCAGCTTGGACAGGGGGCACTACGAGCAGTACTTC.

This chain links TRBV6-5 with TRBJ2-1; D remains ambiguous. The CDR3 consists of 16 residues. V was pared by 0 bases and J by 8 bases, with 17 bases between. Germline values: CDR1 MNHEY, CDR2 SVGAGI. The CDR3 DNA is TGTGCCAGCAGTTACTCGAGAGTGTTAAAGTCGGATGAGCAGTTCTTC. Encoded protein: CASSYSRVLKSDEQFF.

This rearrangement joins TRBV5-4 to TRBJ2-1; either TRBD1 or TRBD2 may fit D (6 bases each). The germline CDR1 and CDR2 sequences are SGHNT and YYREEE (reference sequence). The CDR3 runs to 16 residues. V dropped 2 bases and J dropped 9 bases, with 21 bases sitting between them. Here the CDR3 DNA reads TGTGCCAGCAGCTTAGGGCGAGGGGGGCCAGGTAGTGAGCAGTTCTTC. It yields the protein CASSLGRGGPGSEQFF.

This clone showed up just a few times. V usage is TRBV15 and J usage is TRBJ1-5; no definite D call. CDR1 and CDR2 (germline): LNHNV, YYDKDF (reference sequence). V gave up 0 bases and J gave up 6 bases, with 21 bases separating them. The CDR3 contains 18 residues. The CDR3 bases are TGTGCCACCAGCAGAGATCGTCCTCAGGCTCGGCCCATTCAGCCCCAGCATTTT. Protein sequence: CATSRDRPQARPIQPQHF.

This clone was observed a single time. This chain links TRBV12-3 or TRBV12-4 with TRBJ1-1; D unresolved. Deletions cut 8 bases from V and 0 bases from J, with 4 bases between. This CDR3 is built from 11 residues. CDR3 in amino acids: CASVLNTEAFF. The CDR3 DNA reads TGTGCCAGCGTGTTGAACACTGAAGCTTTCTTT.

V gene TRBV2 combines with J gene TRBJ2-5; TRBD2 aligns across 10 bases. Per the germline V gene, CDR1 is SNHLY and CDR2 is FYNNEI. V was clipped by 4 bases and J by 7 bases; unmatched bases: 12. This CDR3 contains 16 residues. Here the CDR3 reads CASSGTSGDPVGTQYF. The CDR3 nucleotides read TGTGCCAGCAGTGGCACTAGCGGGGACCCCGTCGGGACCCAGTACTTC.

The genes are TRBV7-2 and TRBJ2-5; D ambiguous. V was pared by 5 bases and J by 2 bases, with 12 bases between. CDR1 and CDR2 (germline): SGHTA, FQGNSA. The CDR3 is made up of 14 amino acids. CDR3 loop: CASSRRSRQETQYF. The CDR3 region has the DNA TGTGCCAGCAGCCGGCGGTCCAGACAAGAGACCCAGTACTTC.

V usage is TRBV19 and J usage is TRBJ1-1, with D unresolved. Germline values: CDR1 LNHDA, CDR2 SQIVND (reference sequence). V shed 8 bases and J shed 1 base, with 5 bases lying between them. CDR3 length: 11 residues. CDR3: CASGENTEAFF. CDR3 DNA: TGTGCCAGTGGGGAGAACACTGAAGCTTTCTTT.

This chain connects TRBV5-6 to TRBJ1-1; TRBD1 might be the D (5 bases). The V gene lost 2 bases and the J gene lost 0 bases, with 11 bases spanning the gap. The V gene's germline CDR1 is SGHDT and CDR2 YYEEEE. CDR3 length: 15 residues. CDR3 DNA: TGTGCCAGCAGCTTCCGAACAGGCGTGAACACTGAAGCTTTCTTT. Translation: CASSFRTGVNTEAFF.

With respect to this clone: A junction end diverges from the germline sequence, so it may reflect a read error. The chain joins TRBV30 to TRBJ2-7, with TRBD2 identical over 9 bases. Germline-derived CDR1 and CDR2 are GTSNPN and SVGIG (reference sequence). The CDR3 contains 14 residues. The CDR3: CARNPAPSGKVKDF. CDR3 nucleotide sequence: TGTGCCCGTAATCCTGCCCCTAGCGGGAAGGTCAAGGACTTC.

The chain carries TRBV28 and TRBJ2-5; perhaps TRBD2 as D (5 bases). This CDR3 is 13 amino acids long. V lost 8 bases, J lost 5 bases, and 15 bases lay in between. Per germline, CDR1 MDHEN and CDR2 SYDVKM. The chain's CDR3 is CASRRGIGETQYF. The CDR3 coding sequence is TGTGCCAGCCGTCGGGGAATAGGGGAGACCCAGTACTTC.

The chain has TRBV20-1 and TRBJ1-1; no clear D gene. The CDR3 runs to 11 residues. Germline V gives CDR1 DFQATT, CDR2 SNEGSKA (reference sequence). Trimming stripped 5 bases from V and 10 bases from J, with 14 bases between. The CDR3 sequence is CSALIDQRAFF. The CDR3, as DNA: TGCAGTGCTCTGATAGATCAGAGAGCTTTCTTT.